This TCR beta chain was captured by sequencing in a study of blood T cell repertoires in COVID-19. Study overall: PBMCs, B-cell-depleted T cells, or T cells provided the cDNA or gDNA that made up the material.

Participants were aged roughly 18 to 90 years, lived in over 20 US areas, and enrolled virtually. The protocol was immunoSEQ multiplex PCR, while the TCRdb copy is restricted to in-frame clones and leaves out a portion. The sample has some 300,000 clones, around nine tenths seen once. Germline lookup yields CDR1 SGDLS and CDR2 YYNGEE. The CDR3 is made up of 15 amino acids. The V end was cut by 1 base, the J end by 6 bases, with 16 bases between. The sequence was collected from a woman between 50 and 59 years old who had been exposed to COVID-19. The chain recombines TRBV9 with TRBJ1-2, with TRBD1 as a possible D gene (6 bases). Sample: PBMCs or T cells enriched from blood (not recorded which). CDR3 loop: CASSVRVQGEDGYTF. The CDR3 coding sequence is TGTGCCAGCAGCGTAAGGGTACAGGGAGAGGATGGCTACACCTTC.